The sequence of this T cell receptor beta chain was determined in a study of cytomegalovirus exposure and HLA in healthy donors. Study-wide points: Several top significant clusters appeared, in a later analysis, to be linked to common viral pathogens. Reported results showed that the classifier diagnosed cytomegalovirus status with high specificity and sensitivity. Relative to the approximately 700-donor mean, N-insertions were reportedly fewer in an Asian-associated ancestry cluster in a later analysis.

Concerning this clone itself: Its antigen is as yet unknown.

Primers: 60 Vbeta forward and 13 Jbeta reverse. Sequencing used immunoSEQ multiplex PCR; TCRdb keeps in-frame clones, though not all of them. In the table there are 150,000 to 200,000 clones, approximately 80% of which are singletons. The CDR3 has 15 residues. Sequencing was done on a sample of PBMCs. This sequence was found in a woman younger than 30 in good health and CMV-seropositive. The chain combines TRBV21-1 with TRBJ1-6; TRBD1, as called in the table, went unchecked against the DNA. TRBV21-1 constitutes a pseudogene. The CDR3 sequence: CASAGTPKSNSPLHF. The CDR3 nucleotides are TGTGCCAGCGCCGGGACACCCAAATCTAATTCACCCCTCCACTTT.